Shown below are 7 T cell receptor beta chains from a single sample sequenced in a study of regulatory T cells in long-lasting Graves disease. With iRepertoire HTBI primers and Arm-PCR of CDR3 regions, TCR beta libraries were built. MiXCR was run by TCRdb on the multiplex PCR reads, yielding one entry per CDR3 protein. The data contain more than 300,000 distinct CDR3 sequences, less than 20% of them singletons. Time point described: newly diagnosed GD, antithyroid drugs for less than 3 months. From RNA extracted from PBMCs, the TCR library was made. The sequenced sample was peripheral blood mononuclear cells (PBMCs), obtained at new diagnosis, from a patient treated with antithyroid drugs. Receptors were obtained from a female donor with Graves disease.

This clonotype was detected many times. The CDR3 nucleotides read TGTGCCAGCACCTACGGGACAGCGAGATTTTATGGCTACACCTTC. Translation: CASTYGTARFYGYTF. The chain employs TRBV9 and TRBJ1-2; TRBD1 aligns across 7 bases. V lost 6 bases to trimming and J lost 5 bases; unmatched junction nucleotides: 13. This CDR3 has 15 residues. Germline CDR1 is SGDLS and CDR2 is YYNGEE.

There are a few counts of this clonotype. The genes are TRBV5-1 and TRBJ2-1, with 9 bases fitting TRBD1. CDR1 SGHRS and CDR2 YFSETQ come from the germline V gene. V trimming: 4 bases; J trimming: 4 bases; junction bases outside the gene matches: 9. The CDR3 length is 16 residues. This chain's CDR3 is CASSGGSGTGYNEQFF. Written as DNA, the CDR3 is TGCGCCAGCAGCGGGGGGTCCGGGACAGGGTACAATGAGCAGTTCTTC.

This clonotype was observed a handful of times. The genes are TRBV10-2 and TRBJ1-5; D call uncertain. Trimming stripped 3 bases from V and 5 bases from J, with 11 bases between. CDR1 is WSHSY and CDR2 is SAAADI in the germline V gene. The CDR3 runs 14 residues. CDR3 sequence reads: CASSEWGWDQPQHF. The DNA of the CDR3 is TGCGCCAGCAGTGAATGGGGATGGGATCAGCCCCAGCATTTT.

This clonotype was recorded at least ten times. The V call is TRBV6-1, the J call TRBJ2-2; D ambiguous. This CDR3 contains 14 residues. V lost 3 bases and J 2 bases, leaving 7 bases between the germline ends. Per the germline V gene, CDR1 is MNHNS and CDR2 is SASEGT. Here the CDR3 reads CASSDFVNTGELFF. For the CDR3, the DNA is TGTGCCAGCAGTGATTTTGTTAACACCGGGGAGCTGTTTTTT.

This clonotype occurred once. Possible read error: a much larger clone is one base away. This sequence joins TRBV6-2 or TRBV6-3 and TRBJ2-1; maybe TRBD2 (5 bases). The V and J ends lost 5 bases and 6 bases respectively, with 23 bases between them. This CDR3 has 17 residues. Per germline, CDR1 MNHEY and CDR2 SVGEGT. DNA for the CDR3: TGTGCCAGCAGTCCCGGCCTCTCGGACCCGGGGTTCAATGAGCAGTTCTTC. It codes for CASSPGLSDPGFNEQFF.

This clonotype was counted many times. This rearrangement joins TRBV7-2 to TRBJ2-6; D uncertain. Trimming cost V 5 bases and J 0 bases, with 14 bases left between them. The germline V gene has CDR1 SGHTA and CDR2 FQGNSA. This CDR3 has 17 residues. CDR3 amino acids: CASSLGGRLSGANVLTF. The DNA for the CDR3 is TGTGCCAGCAGCCTGGGTGGGCGCCTCTCTGGGGCCAACGTCCTGACTTTC.

The CDR3 DNA follows: TGTGCCAGCGGTTCGGGAACTGAAGCTTTCTTT. Amino acids: CASGSGTEAFF. The chain couples TRBV6-5 to TRBJ1-1, with unresolved D. Germline V gives CDR1 MNHEY, CDR2 SVGAGI. Trimming cost V 8 bases and J 5 bases, with 9 bases left between them. The CDR3 contains 11 residues.